This entry describes one T cell receptor (beta chain). Its antigen remains unidentified. For the second PCR, which ran for about 6 to 11 cycles, a sample-barcoded 5' primer and a J-beta primer mix were used. TCRdb used MiXCR to reprocess the 5' RACE reads, holding one entry per CDR3 protein. The sample contains 540,000 or so distinct CDR3 sequences, 24% of which appear only once. Germline V CDR1 and CDR2: MDHEN, SYDVKM. This CDR3 is built from 17 residues. Trimming pared 5 bases from V and 3 bases from J, leaving 22 bases between. The sample is drawn from a study of blood T cells in healthy people across ages. Overall study results and limits: A strong correlation was found between TCR beta diversity and the percentage of naive T cells. The fall in TCR beta diversity per million T cells was roughly linear with age.

The same data also contributed to another study, on T cells of mothers and their children. That work contributes: Unrelated mother-child pairs always had slightly, but never significantly, lower normalized overlap than related pairs.

Sequenced: blood. This sequence joins TRBV28 and TRBJ2-5; D not certain. The source of this sequence is a boy younger than 18 in good health. The CDR3 reads CASSRSNRFSGKETQYF. CDR3 sequence (DNA): TGTGCCAGCAGTAGATCGAACCGCTTTTCCGGTAAAGAGACCCAGTACTTC. Using reference TRBV28 and TRBJ2-5 for the parts outside the CDR3, the full variable domain is DVKVTQSSRYLVKRTGEKVFLECVQDMDHENMFWYRQDPGLGLRLIYFSYDVKMKEKGDIPEGYSVSREKKERFSLILESASTNQTSMYLCASSRSNRFSGKETQYFGPGTRLLVL.